These 3 T cell receptor beta chains were all obtained from the same sample, sequenced in a study of read filtering for tumor transcriptome and immune sequencing. Molecular barcoded adaptors covering alpha/delta and beta/gamma chains were used on 400 ng RNA. TCRdb re-called the reads through MiXCR, storing one row per CDR3 protein. The sample lists 30,000 to 40,000 distinct CDR3 sequences; 14% were seen once. Sample: a population of CD138-negative cells sorted from bone marrow. The receptors come from a donor at least 40 years old with multiple myeloma.

Details on this clonotype: One base away lies a much larger clone, so this may be a sequencing read error. This chain joins TRBV7-2 and TRBJ2-1; weak D call: TRBD1 (6 bases). The V gene's germline CDR1 is SGHTA and CDR2 FQGNSA. This CDR3 comprises 18 residues. Trimming left V 5 bases short and J 0 bases short, with 20 bases between. The CDR3 DNA follows: TGTACCAGCAGCCCACGGAGTACAGGGTGGTCCTCCTACAATGAGCAGTTCTTC. It yields the protein CTSSPRSTGWSSYNEQFF.

The table lists this clonotype with many counts. J is TRBJ2-1 and V is TRBV10-3; D may correspond to TRBD1 or TRBD2 (5 bases each). Germline CDR1 reads ENHRY; CDR2 reads SYGVKD. V dropped 11 bases and J dropped 1 base, with 24 bases sitting between them. The CDR3 extends over 17 amino acids. The CDR3 sequence is CADEGGRQQPSYNEQFF. In DNA, the CDR3 is TGTGCCGACGAGGGTGGGAGACAGCAACCTTCCTACAATGAGCAGTTCTTC.

This clonotype appeared many times. The chain recombines TRBV2 with TRBJ1-5; D gene unclear. This CDR3 spans 14 amino acids. V shed 4 bases and J shed 2 bases, with 9 bases lying between them. CDR1 and CDR2 from the germline V gene are SNHLY and FYNNEI. The CDR3: CASSGGFGNQPQHF. The CDR3 nucleotides read TGTGCCAGCAGTGGAGGATTTGGCAATCAGCCCCAGCATTTT.